The 5 T cell receptor beta chains listed next were all sequenced from one sample in a study of cytomegalovirus exposure and HLA in healthy donors (TCRdb year 2017). Library method: the immunoSEQ multiplex PCR assay. TCRdb retrieved this table from immuneACCESS and kept in-frame rearrangements only. Not all clones are present; in checked studies, unresolved V genes account for under half, and no reason is known for the remainder. This sample gives roughly 120,000 clones in total; approximately 91% of them show up just once. The ten largest account for 4% to 5.5% of the sample. Sequencing was performed on PBMCs. These receptors were obtained from a man between 18 and 29 years old in good health and CMV-seropositive.

The rearrangement joins TRBV10-3 to TRBJ2-7; possible D gene TRBD1, 6 bases. Trimming left V 3 bases short and J 6 bases short, with 12 bases between. This CDR3 is built from 13 residues. Germline-derived CDR1 and CDR2 are ENHRY and SYGVKD. CDR3 bases: TGTGCCATCAGTGAAGGAATAGGGGGCGAGCAGTACTTC. It encodes CAISEGIGGEQYF.

The rearrangement uses TRBV2 and TRBJ1-5, with TRBD1 identical over 8 bases. This CDR3 has 16 residues. Germline V gene data show CDR1 as SNHLY and CDR2 as FYNNEI. Trimming cost V 11 bases and J 0 bases; bases outside gene matches: 12. CDR3 in DNA: TGTGCCTGCTCGACAGGGGCCGCGAATAGCAATCAGCCCCAGCATTTT. It codes for CACSTGAANSNQPQHF.

The rearrangement joins TRBV5-1 to TRBJ1-3; D gene unclear. Germline-derived CDR1 and CDR2 are SGHRS and YFSETQ. The CDR3 has 15 amino acids. Trimming removed 2 bases at V and 8 bases at J, with 17 bases between. The CDR3 DNA sequence: TGCGCCAGCAGCTTCACGGGATTCAAAGAGGACACCATATATTTT. As protein: CASSFTGFKEDTIYF.

The rearrangement joins TRBV2 to TRBJ2-7, with 8 nucleotides matching TRBD1. Trimming took 6 bases from V and 3 from J; bases not matched to a gene: 1. CDR1 and CDR2 (germline): SNHLY, FYNNEI. The CDR3 contains 12 residues. CDR3 sequence reads: CASRDRDYEQYF. The CDR3 DNA reads as TGTGCCAGCAGGGACAGGGACTACGAGCAGTACTTC.

This clone was seen once. The chain has TRBV7-2 and TRBJ1-3; D not certain. The length of the CDR3 is 14 residues. Germline V gene lookup returns CDR1 SGHTA and CDR2 FQGNSA. The V and J ends lost 3 bases and 0 bases respectively, with 6 bases between them. This CDR3 is CASSFDISGNTIYF. The CDR3, as DNA: TGTGCCAGCAGCTTCGACATCTCTGGAAACACCATATATTTT.